The present T cell receptor (beta chain) was sequenced within a study of blood T cells in healthy people across ages. Germline CDR1 SGHVS, CDR2 FQNEAQ. The CDR3 has 16 amino acids. V gave up 5 bases and J gave up 4 bases; unmatched junction bases: 7. Study-wide results and caveats: Older age coincided with a roughly linear decline in TCR beta diversity per million T cells. Compared with aged donors, long-lived donors showed fewer expanded clones, suggesting selection. Possibly, changes in expanded clonotypes were confounded because donor CMV status was unknown.

This clonotype was observed a handful of times. Its antigen is still unknown. Using a J-beta primer mix together with a sample-barcoded 5' primer, a second PCR was run for roughly 6 to 12 cycles. Every molecule of cDNA carried a tag from a template-switch adaptor with 12 random nucleotides. Via MiXCR, TCRdb re-called the 5' RACE reads, giving one row per CDR3 protein. Of more than 1,400,000 distinct CDR3 sequences listed, approximately 40% are singletons. The clonotype comes from a woman under 30 in good health. This chain connects TRBV7-8 to TRBJ2-7; 14 bases match TRBD2. Input material: blood. The CDR3, as DNA: TGTGCCAGCAGCGTAGAGGGACTAGCGGGAGTATACGAGCAGTACTTC. Residues: CASSVEGLAGVYEQYF.